The 32 T cell receptor beta chains below all came from one sample that was sequenced in a study of T cell responses to AZD1222 COVID-19 vaccine. The table came from immunoSEQ multiplex PCR; TCRdb's copy has only in-frame clones and leaves some out. The table has some 97,000 clones, roughly 90% seen once. The sequencing used peripheral blood, collected on day 0 of AZD1222 vaccination. These receptors all come from an adult in good health.

The chain joins TRBV28 to TRBJ1-2, with TRBD1 matching 7 bases. Germline lookup yields CDR1 MDHEN and CDR2 SYDVKM. This CDR3 comprises 13 residues. J lost 8 bases, V lost 3 bases, and 6 bases had no gene match. In nucleotides, the CDR3 is TGTGCCAGCAGTTTCCGGGACAGAGAGGGCTACACCTTC. Amino acids: CASSFRDREGYTF.

The chain links TRBV4-1 to TRBJ1-2; D might be TRBD1 (6 bases). Deletions cut 0 bases from V and 2 bases from J, with 10 bases between. The CDR3 runs to 15 residues. Germline CDR1 MGHRA, CDR2 YSYEKL. CDR3 nucleotide sequence: TGCGCCAGCAGCCAAGATGGGGGGGCCAACTATGGCTACACCTTC. Translation gives CASSQDGGANYGYTF.

The rearrangement joins TRBV3-1 (or the pseudogene TRBV3-2) to TRBJ2-7; TRBD2 agrees at 9 bases. CDR1 is LGHDT and CDR2 is YNNKEL in the germline V gene (reference sequence). The CDR3 consists of 18 residues. V was pared by 0 bases and J by 0 bases, with 9 bases of the junction left unmatched. DNA for the CDR3: TGTGCCAGCAGCCAAGATTCGGGGGCAGCGGGAGGCTCCTACGAGCAGTACTTC. This translates into CASSQDSGAAGGSYEQYF.

DNA of the CDR3: TGTGCCAGCAGCTTAAACGAGGGACGAGAGACCCAGTACTTC. Its protein is CASSLNEGRETQYF. V and J are TRBV7-2 and TRBJ2-5; D may be TRBD1 or TRBD2 (5 bases each). CDR3 length: 14 amino acids. Germline V gene lookup returns CDR1 SGHTA and CDR2 FQGNSA. The germline V and J ends were trimmed by 2 bases and 4 bases, with 11 bases remaining between them.

The chain uses TRBV27 and TRBJ1-6; 7 bases are shared with TRBD1. The junction had 10 bases not matched to a gene; V was cut back by 10 bases and J by 7 bases. This CDR3 contains 14 residues. Per germline, CDR1 MNHEY and CDR2 SMNVEV (reference sequence). CDR3 DNA: TGTGCCACACGTCATGGGACAGCCAATTCACCCCTCCACTTT. It yields the protein CATRHGTANSPLHF.

This chain links TRBV5-5 with TRBJ1-2, with D tentatively TRBD1 (5 bases). Looked up from germline, CDR1 is SGHKS and CDR2 is YYEKEE (reference sequence). The CDR3 contains 20 residues. The V and J ends lost 0 bases and 6 bases respectively, with 30 bases between them. The CDR3 reads CASSLAGRVIQTTPVDGYTF. For the CDR3, the DNA is TGTGCCAGCAGCTTGGCCGGCAGGGTAATACAAACAACCCCAGTGGATGGCTACACCTTC.

The chain couples TRBV9 to TRBJ2-4; unclear D gene. V shed 4 bases and J shed 1 base, with 9 bases lying between them. CDR3 size: 14 residues. The germline CDR1 and CDR2 sequences are SGDLS and YYNGEE. CDR3 bases: TGTGCCAGCAGCTGTCCCCCCGCCAAAAACATTCAGTACTTC. Translation gives CASSCPPAKNIQYF.

The rearrangement uses TRBV6-1 and TRBJ2-1; 8 bases map to TRBD2. V trimming: 4 bases; J trimming: 5 bases; junction bases outside the gene matches: 13. This CDR3 is 17 amino acids long. Germline values: CDR1 MNHNS, CDR2 SASEGT. The chain's CDR3 is CASSALQRAGGDNEQFF. The CDR3 DNA is TGTGCCAGCAGTGCCCTTCAGCGGGCGGGGGGCGACAATGAGCAGTTCTTC.

V gene TRBV14 combines with J gene TRBJ1-2; D not certain. Trimming left V 4 bases short and J 5 bases short, with 14 bases between. The CDR3 contains 14 residues. Looked up from germline, CDR1 is SGHDN and CDR2 is FVKESK. CDR3 bases: TGTGCCAGCAGCCCCGGAGCCAGGATTTATGGCTACACCTTC. This sequence encodes CASSPGARIYGYTF.

This chain connects TRBV7-2 to TRBJ2-2; no firm D call. V was trimmed by 4 bases and J by 1 base, leaving 7 bases between them. Germline V CDR1 and CDR2: SGHTA, FQGNSA. CDR3 length equals 14 residues. The CDR3: CASSSSGNTGELFF. CDR3 sequence (DNA): TGTGCCAGCAGCTCCTCCGGGAACACCGGGGAGCTGTTTTTT.

V usage is TRBV4-1 and J usage is TRBJ1-4; a weak D match, TRBD1 (6 bases). Germline V CDR1 and CDR2: MGHRA, YSYEKL. There are 18 residues in the CDR3. V dropped 1 base and J dropped 0 bases, with 15 bases sitting between them. For the CDR3, the DNA is TGCGCCAGCAGCCAAGTTCGTGGCAGGGGAGCAACTAATGAAAAACTGTTTTTT. Its protein product is CASSQVRGRGATNEKLFF.

This rearrangement joins TRBV6-5 to TRBJ2-7, with 7 bases that match TRBD1. This CDR3 is 13 amino acids long. With V trimmed by 7 bases and J by 4 bases, 7 bases remained unmatched. The V gene's germline CDR1 is MNHEY and CDR2 SVGAGI. The chain's CDR3 is CASTGQLGYEQYF. The CDR3, as DNA: TGTGCCAGCACGGGACAGCTAGGATACGAGCAGTACTTC.

The V call is TRBV10-1, the J call TRBJ1-3, with no clear D. V lost 3 bases and J 8 bases, leaving 20 bases between the germline ends. Per the germline V gene, CDR1 is WNHNN and CDR2 is SYGVQD (reference sequence). The CDR3 has 16 amino acids. CDR3 nucleotides: TGCGCCAGCAGTGATGGGCAGCTCCCCGTCGGAGACACCATATATTTT. This encodes CASSDGQLPVGDTIYF.

This sequence joins TRBV28 and TRBJ2-7; D is ambiguous. The germline V gene encodes CDR1 MDHEN and CDR2 SYDVKM. Trimming stripped 6 bases from V and 2 bases from J, with 17 bases between. This CDR3 comprises 15 residues. The CDR3 sequence is CASSENILRPYEQYF. CDR3 nucleotides: TGTGCCAGCAGCGAAAATATCCTCAGGCCCTACGAGCAGTACTTC.

The V and J genes are TRBV30 and TRBJ1-1, with 7 positions matching TRBD1. The CDR3 runs to 14 residues. Germline loops: CDR1 GTSNPN, CDR2 SVGIG (reference sequence). V lost 2 bases and J lost 1; bases outside the gene matches: 4. CDR3: CAWSPYRGNTEAFF. CDR3 coding DNA: TGTGCCTGGAGTCCCTACAGGGGGAACACTGAAGCTTTCTTT. The complete variable domain, with remaining parts taken from reference TRBV30 and TRBJ1-1, reads SQTIHQWPATLVQPVGSPLSLECTVEGTSNPNLYWYRQAAGRGLQLLFYSVGIGQISSEVPQNLSASRPQDRQFILSSKKLLLSDSGFYLCAWSPYRGNTEAFFGQGTRLTVV.

CDR3 sequence (DNA): TGCGCCAGCAGCCAAACTACCCCACGGGGCGCCCATGGCTACACCTTC. The encoded protein is CASSQTTPRGAHGYTF. The gene calls are TRBV4-1 and TRBJ1-2; D possibly corresponds to TRBD1 (5 bases). V lost 2 bases and J 6 bases, leaving 19 bases between the germline ends. Germline V gives CDR1 MGHRA, CDR2 YSYEKL. This CDR3 contains 16 residues.

The J gene is TRBJ1-2, the V gene TRBV4-2, with TRBD1 matching over 8 bases. Losses at the gene ends were 3 bases for V and 1 base for J; bases not matched to a gene: 7. This CDR3 region has 16 residues. Germline assignment: CDR1 LGHNA and CDR2 YNFKEQ. The CDR3 reads CASSHTDRAVNYGYTF. The CDR3 coding sequence is TGTGCCAGCAGCCATACGGACAGGGCTGTTAACTATGGCTACACCTTC.

The V call is TRBV28, the J call TRBJ1-5; D is ambiguous. This CDR3 spans 15 amino acids. Germline loops: CDR1 MDHEN, CDR2 SYDVKM. V lost 3 bases and J 0 bases, leaving 9 bases between the germline ends. The CDR3 DNA reads as TGTGCCAGCAGTTTGGGCCAGTATAGCAATCAGCCCCAGCATTTT. Residues: CASSLGQYSNQPQHF.

V is TRBV11-2 and J is TRBJ1-4; 11 bases are shared with TRBD1. Germline V CDR1 and CDR2: SGHAT, FQNNGV. Unmatched junction bases numbered 5, after V lost 3 bases and J lost 8 bases. The CDR3 is made up of 15 amino acids. The CDR3 here is CASSFGQGAGEKLFF. CDR3 in DNA: TGTGCCAGCAGCTTCGGACAGGGGGCCGGGGAAAAACTGTTTTTT.

This clone was counted once. V gene TRBV19 combines with J gene TRBJ1-4; 9 bases match TRBD1. The CDR3 contains 17 residues. Per the germline V gene, CDR1 is LNHDA and CDR2 is SQIVND (reference sequence). After removal of 5 bases from V and 5 bases from J, the junction contained 12 bases not matched to a gene. In DNA, the CDR3 is TGTGCCAGTAGTCCCCAACTCGGACAGGGGAGGAATGAAAAACTGTTTTTT. Translated: CASSPQLGQGRNEKLFF.

The rearrangement joins TRBV27 to TRBJ2-1; D may match TRBD1 or TRBD2 (5 bases each). With 2 bases removed from V and 4 bases from J, the gap between germline ends came to 6 bases. The CDR3 has 13 residues. The germline V gene has CDR1 MNHEY and CDR2 SMNVEV (reference sequence). CDR3 sequence: CASSLEGYNEQFF. The DNA for the CDR3 is TGTGCCAGCAGTTTAGAGGGGTACAATGAGCAGTTCTTC.

This chain uses TRBV9 with TRBJ2-1; D possibly corresponds to TRBD2 (5 bases). The germline V gene has CDR1 SGDLS and CDR2 YYNGEE. The CDR3 runs 15 residues. V lost 0 bases to trimming and J lost 2 bases, with 9 bases between them. CDR3 amino acids: CASSVAWEPYNEQFF. The CDR3 coding sequence is TGTGCCAGCAGCGTAGCGTGGGAGCCCTACAATGAGCAGTTCTTC.

The rearrangement links TRBV3-1 (or the pseudogene TRBV3-2) to TRBJ1-5; D call uncertain. CDR1 and CDR2 (germline): LGHDT, YNNKEL (reference sequence). V gave up 4 bases and J gave up 6 bases, with 13 bases separating them. This CDR3 comprises 14 residues. This CDR3 reads CASSPREVFQPQHF. The DNA of the CDR3 is TGTGCCAGCAGCCCCCGGGAGGTTTTTCAGCCCCAGCATTTT.

This clone has a handful of counts. The chain links TRBV30 to TRBJ1-6; D remains ambiguous. Germline V gene data show CDR1 as GTSNPN and CDR2 as SVGIG (reference sequence). This CDR3 has 13 residues. V was pared by 2 bases and J by 7 bases, with 9 bases between. CDR3 in DNA: TGTGCCTGGAGTCCCAGTGGGAATTCACCCCTCCACTTT. Its translation: CAWSPSGNSPLHF.

The rearrangement uses TRBV19 and TRBJ2-1, with 7 bases lining up with TRBD2. V shed 3 bases, J shed 2 bases, and the junction held 4 bases outside the gene matches. The CDR3 is 15 residues long. The germline V gene encodes CDR1 LNHDA and CDR2 SQIVND (reference sequence). For the CDR3, the DNA is TGTGCCAGTAGTATCCGGACTAGTACCTACAATGAGCAGTTCTTC. This translates into CASSIRTSTYNEQFF.

This clone was seen more than once but under ten times. V gene TRBV7-2 combines with J gene TRBJ2-7; 9 positions agree with TRBD1. This CDR3 contains 14 residues. Trimming cost V 5 bases and J 1 base; bases outside gene matches: 3. CDR1 is SGHTA and CDR2 is FQGNSA in the germline V gene. CDR3 DNA: TGTGCCAGCAGCCTGGACAGGGGATCCTACGAGCAGTACTTC. Translating it yields CASSLDRGSYEQYF.

V gene TRBV9 combines with J gene TRBJ2-3; unclear D gene. The V gene's germline CDR1 is SGDLS and CDR2 YYNGEE. CDR3 length: 14 residues. V dropped 3 bases and J dropped 4 bases, with 12 bases sitting between them. The CDR3 nucleotides read TGTGCCAGCAGCGAGCCCCCTGAGGCAGATACGCAGTATTTT. Amino acids: CASSEPPEADTQYF. Variable domain in full (rest from reference TRBV9 and TRBJ2-3): DSGVTQTPKHLITATGQRVTLRCSPRSGDLSVYWYQQSLDQGLQFLIQYYNGEERAKGNILERFSAQQFPDLHSELNLSSLELGDSALYFCASSEPPEADTQYFGPGTRLTVL.

The chain joins TRBV2 to TRBJ2-7, with D unclear. Germline V gene sequence: CDR1 SNHLY, CDR2 FYNNEI. V dropped 6 bases and J dropped 3 bases, with 15 bases sitting between them. CDR3 length: 14 residues. CDR3 DNA: TGTGCCAGCAGCTTTTTGGCCGAAGACTACGAGCAGTACTTC. It encodes CASSFLAEDYEQYF.

This chain links TRBV7-2 with TRBJ2-7, with TRBD2 identical over 8 bases. V trimming: 4 bases; J trimming: 0 bases; junction bases outside the gene matches: 5. The CDR3 totals 15 residues. Germline V CDR1 and CDR2: SGHTA, FQGNSA. For the CDR3, the DNA is TGTGCCAGCAGCTCGCTAGCGGGCGCCTCCTACGAGCAGTACTTC. It encodes CASSSLAGASYEQYF.

The chain uses TRBV28 and TRBJ2-4, with a tentative D call TRBD2 (5 bases). The germline V and J ends were trimmed by 2 bases and 6 bases, with 8 bases remaining between them. The length of the CDR3 is 13 residues. The V gene's germline CDR1 is MDHEN and CDR2 SYDVKM. The CDR3 sequence: CASSLEGGNIQYF. Here the CDR3 DNA reads TGTGCCAGCAGTTTAGAGGGCGGAAACATTCAGTACTTC.

This chain links TRBV4-2 with TRBJ1-2, with 11 bases fitting TRBD1. V shed 4 bases and J 8 bases; nucleotides not matched to a gene: 15. This CDR3 has 17 amino acids. Germline V gives CDR1 LGHNA, CDR2 YNFKEQ. The CDR3 nucleotides are TGTGCCAGCAGCCCGGAGCCCTCAGGACAGGGGGCCGTGGGCTACACCTTC. As protein: CASSPEPSGQGAVGYTF.

V usage is TRBV24-1 and J usage is TRBJ2-5; no definite D call. The germline CDR1 and CDR2 sequences are KGHDR and SFDVKD. Deletions cut 0 bases from V and 5 bases from J, with 6 bases between. The CDR3 is made up of 13 amino acids. The CDR3 bases are TGTGCCACCAGTGATTTGCTGGGGGAGACCCAGTACTTC. Translating gives CATSDLLGETQYF.